A selection of T cell receptor beta chains follows, all from one sample in a study of T cell responses to AZD1222 COVID-19 vaccine. Here immunoSEQ multiplex PCR was the method, and the copy in TCRdb shows in-frame clones only, minus some. Of around 130,000 clones in the sample, 88% were seen once. The sample here was peripheral blood, taken on day 0 of MenACWY control vaccination. These receptor sequences come from an adult in good health. Each CDR3 is given with its conserved first and last residue. Each record gives: clone size, D gene, J gene, V gene, CDR3 protein, CDR3 DNA. A D gene is named only where the DNA matches it firmly. Not every row has a clone size; where given, it reads once, few, many or a size class.

abundance: -
d_gene: -
j_gene: TRBJ2-7
v_gene: TRBV3-1/TRBV3-2
CDR3aa: CASSPGGIPEQYF
CDR3nt: TGTGCCAGCAGCCCCGGCGGAATACCCGAGCAGTACTTC

abundance: -
d_gene: -
j_gene: TRBJ1-1
v_gene: TRBV6-5
CDR3aa: CASVTPTEAFF
CDR3nt: TGTGCCAGCGTCACCCCCACTGAAGCTTTCTTT

abundance: -
d_gene: -
j_gene: TRBJ1-2
v_gene: TRBV9
CDR3aa: CASSVGTGLNGYTF
CDR3nt: TGTGCCAGCAGCGTTGGAACAGGTTTAAATGGCTACACCTTC

abundance: -
d_gene: TRBD1
j_gene: TRBJ1-1
v_gene: TRBV7-9
CDR3aa: CASSLGGTGTSGAFF
CDR3nt: TGTGCCAGCAGCTTAGGTGGGACAGGGACGAGTGGAGCTTTCTTT

abundance: -
d_gene: TRBD1
j_gene: TRBJ1-1
v_gene: TRBV2
CDR3aa: CASSPRGLNTEAFF
CDR3nt: TGTGCCAGCAGTCCCAGGGGGTTGAACACTGAAGCTTTCTTT

abundance: -
d_gene: TRBD2
j_gene: TRBJ2-7
v_gene: TRBV5-1
CDR3aa: CASSLKGGGLVHEQYF
CDR3nt: TGCGCCAGCAGCCTAAAGGGCGGGGGACTAGTCCACGAGCAGTACTTC

abundance: many
d_gene: -
j_gene: TRBJ1-1
v_gene: TRBV2
CDR3aa: CASPRGILNTEAFF
CDR3nt: TGTGCCAGCCCCAGGGGCATTTTGAACACTGAAGCTTTCTTT

abundance: -
d_gene: -
j_gene: TRBJ2-6
v_gene: TRBV5-1
CDR3aa: CASSPNGAGAFGRANVLTF
CDR3nt: TGCGCCAGCAGCCCCAATGGTGCGGGGGCGTTCGGTAGGGCCAACGTCCTGACTTTC

abundance: -
d_gene: TRBD1
j_gene: TRBJ1-3
v_gene: TRBV4-1
CDR3aa: CASSQGTGATGNTIYF
CDR3nt: TGCGCCAGCAGCCAAGGAACAGGGGCGACTGGAAACACCATATATTTT

abundance: few
d_gene: -
j_gene: TRBJ1-2
v_gene: TRBV10-1
CDR3aa: CASSESKRGGYTF
CDR3nt: TGCGCCAGCAGTGAGTCCAAAAGGGGCGGCTACACCTTC

abundance: -
d_gene: -
j_gene: TRBJ1-1
v_gene: TRBV28
CDR3aa: CASTPPGQNTEAFF
CDR3nt: TGTGCCAGCACCCCCCCGGGCCAGAACACTGAAGCTTTCTTT

abundance: -
d_gene: -
j_gene: TRBJ2-3
v_gene: TRBV7-9
CDR3aa: CASSFGGDTDTQYF
CDR3nt: TGTGCCAGCAGCTTTGGGGGAGACACAGATACGCAGTATTTT

abundance: -
d_gene: TRBD1
j_gene: TRBJ2-7
v_gene: TRBV9
CDR3aa: CASSVGTEAYEQYF
CDR3nt: TGTGCCAGCAGCGTCGGGACAGAAGCCTACGAGCAGTACTTC

abundance: -
d_gene: -
j_gene: TRBJ1-5
v_gene: TRBV30
CDR3aa: CAWSVGVEQPQHF
CDR3nt: TGTGCCTGGAGTGTAGGGGTGGAACAGCCCCAGCATTTT

abundance: -
d_gene: TRBD1
j_gene: TRBJ1-1
v_gene: TRBV28
CDR3aa: CASSFFDRANTEAFF
CDR3nt: TGTGCCAGCAGTTTCTTTGACAGGGCGAACACTGAAGCTTTCTTT

abundance: -
d_gene: -
j_gene: TRBJ1-1
v_gene: TRBV18
CDR3aa: CASSPRAGQNTEAFF
CDR3nt: TGTGCCAGCTCACCGAGAGCGGGGCAAAACACTGAAGCTTTCTTT

abundance: -
d_gene: TRBD1
j_gene: TRBJ2-7
v_gene: TRBV5-1
CDR3aa: CASSLAGQTNYEQYF
CDR3nt: TGCGCCAGCAGCTTGGCGGGACAGACTAACTACGAGCAGTACTTC

abundance: -
d_gene: -
j_gene: TRBJ1-2
v_gene: TRBV29-1
CDR3aa: CSVDMGGAGPNYGYTF
CDR3nt: TGCAGCGTTGATATGGGGGGCGCGGGCCCTAACTATGGCTACACCTTC

abundance: -
d_gene: TRBD2
j_gene: TRBJ2-1
v_gene: TRBV9
CDR3aa: CASSVGLAGVREQFF
CDR3nt: TGTGCCAGCAGCGTAGGACTAGCGGGAGTAAGAGAGCAGTTCTTC

abundance: -
d_gene: -
j_gene: TRBJ2-7
v_gene: TRBV5-5
CDR3aa: CASSLVNEQYF
CDR3nt: TGTGCCAGCAGCTTGGTCAACGAGCAGTACTTC

abundance: -
d_gene: TRBD1
j_gene: TRBJ1-1
v_gene: TRBV7-9
CDR3aa: CASSPLTGVNTEAFF
CDR3nt: TGTGCCAGCAGCCCACTGACAGGGGTTAACACTGAAGCTTTCTTT

abundance: -
d_gene: -
j_gene: TRBJ1-6
v_gene: TRBV4-1
CDR3aa: CASSRLRDQPNSPLHF
CDR3nt: TGCGCCAGCAGCCGTCTCCGGGACCAACCTAATTCACCCCTCCACTTT

abundance: -
d_gene: -
j_gene: TRBJ2-7
v_gene: TRBV28
CDR3aa: CASNQDSYEQYF
CDR3nt: TGTGCCAGCAACCAGGACTCCTACGAGCAGTACTTC

abundance: -
d_gene: -
j_gene: TRBJ2-7
v_gene: TRBV3-1/TRBV3-2
CDR3aa: CASSQGLGLIYEQYF
CDR3nt: TGTGCCAGCAGCCAGGGCCTGGGACTCATCTACGAGCAGTACTTC

abundance: -
d_gene: -
j_gene: TRBJ2-1
v_gene: TRBV11-3
CDR3aa: CASSSSRGTQFF
CDR3nt: TGTGCCAGCAGCTCCTCTAGGGGGACGCAGTTCTTC

abundance: -
d_gene: TRBD1
j_gene: TRBJ2-7
v_gene: TRBV28
CDR3aa: CASSHLQGVYEQYF
CDR3nt: TGTGCCAGCAGCCACTTACAGGGGGTATACGAGCAGTACTTC

abundance: -
d_gene: TRBD1
j_gene: TRBJ1-1
v_gene: TRBV20-1
CDR3aa: CSATGAIEAFF
CDR3nt: TGCAGTGCAACAGGGGCCATTGAAGCTTTCTTT

abundance: -
d_gene: -
j_gene: TRBJ1-5
v_gene: TRBV2
CDR3aa: CASTQSMGPQHF
CDR3nt: TGTGCCAGCACTCAGTCCATGGGGCCCCAGCATTTT

abundance: once
d_gene: -
j_gene: TRBJ1-2
v_gene: TRBV18
CDR3aa: CASSTKEGNGYTF
CDR3nt: TGTGCCAGCTCTACGAAGGAGGGGAATGGCTACACCTTC

abundance: once
d_gene: -
j_gene: TRBJ2-2
v_gene: TRBV5-4
CDR3aa: CASSSRRGPTGELFF
CDR3nt: TGTGCCAGCAGCTCGCGCCGTGGGCCCACCGGGGAGCTGTTTTTT

abundance: once
d_gene: -
j_gene: TRBJ2-1
v_gene: TRBV12-3/TRBV12-4
CDR3aa: CASSLSVREQFF
CDR3nt: TGTGCCAGCAGTTTATCTGTCCGAGAGCAGTTCTTC

abundance: -
d_gene: TRBD2
j_gene: TRBJ2-1
v_gene: TRBV27
CDR3aa: CASSPRTSGSHEQFF
CDR3nt: TGTGCCAGCAGTCCACGGACTAGCGGGAGTCATGAGCAGTTCTTC

abundance: -
d_gene: -
j_gene: TRBJ1-2
v_gene: TRBV3-1/TRBV3-2
CDR3aa: CASSQQGGYGYTF
CDR3nt: TGTGCCAGCAGCCAACAGGGTGGCTATGGCTACACCTTC

abundance: -
d_gene: -
j_gene: TRBJ2-1
v_gene: TRBV11-3
CDR3aa: CASSLDATPYNEQFF
CDR3nt: TGTGCCAGCAGCTTAGACGCGACACCATACAATGAGCAGTTCTTC

abundance: -
d_gene: -
j_gene: TRBJ2-5
v_gene: TRBV19
CDR3aa: CASTGQARETQYF
CDR3nt: TGTGCCAGTACTGGGCAGGCGCGGGAGACCCAGTACTTC

abundance: -
d_gene: TRBD2
j_gene: TRBJ2-7
v_gene: TRBV19
CDR3aa: CASSPGLVSEQYF
CDR3nt: TGTGCCAGTAGCCCTGGACTAGTCAGCGAGCAGTACTTC

abundance: -
d_gene: -
j_gene: TRBJ2-5
v_gene: TRBV28
CDR3aa: CASQQREETQYF
CDR3nt: TGTGCCAGCCAACAAAGGGAAGAGACCCAGTACTTC

abundance: -
d_gene: -
j_gene: TRBJ1-1
v_gene: TRBV2
CDR3aa: CASSVPGGNTEAFF
CDR3nt: TGTGCCAGCAGTGTCCCTGGGGGGAACACTGAAGCTTTCTTT

abundance: once
d_gene: -
j_gene: TRBJ2-3
v_gene: TRBV28
CDR3aa: CASSFRAQTSTDTQYF
CDR3nt: TGTGCCAGCAGTTTTCGGGCCCAAACTAGCACAGATACGCAGTATTTT

abundance: -
d_gene: -
j_gene: TRBJ2-1
v_gene: TRBV5-1
CDR3aa: CASSLTASRQFF
CDR3nt: TGCGCCAGCAGCTTGACGGCTTCCCGGCAGTTCTTC

abundance: -
d_gene: -
j_gene: TRBJ2-1
v_gene: TRBV29-1
CDR3aa: CSSGGGFGVNEQFF
CDR3nt: TGCAGTTCCGGTGGAGGGTTCGGTGTTAATGAGCAGTTCTTC

abundance: -
d_gene: TRBD1
j_gene: TRBJ1-1
v_gene: TRBV19
CDR3aa: CASSSHRGVEAFF
CDR3nt: TGTGCCAGTAGTTCGCACAGGGGGGTTGAAGCTTTCTTT

abundance: -
d_gene: -
j_gene: TRBJ1-4
v_gene: TRBV5-1
CDR3aa: CASSLGDSRAEKLFF
CDR3nt: TGCGCCAGCAGCTTGGGAGACAGTCGAGCTGAAAAACTGTTTTTT

abundance: -
d_gene: TRBD2
j_gene: TRBJ2-5
v_gene: TRBV7-2
CDR3aa: CASTFGRLAGRGETQYF
CDR3nt: TGTGCCAGCACCTTCGGACGACTAGCGGGGAGGGGAGAGACCCAGTACTTC

abundance: -
d_gene: -
j_gene: TRBJ1-1
v_gene: TRBV28
CDR3aa: CASTSGGWHTEAFF
CDR3nt: TGTGCCAGCACCTCCGGAGGGTGGCATACTGAAGCTTTCTTT

abundance: -
d_gene: -
j_gene: TRBJ2-1
v_gene: TRBV7-9
CDR3aa: CASSRWSGSNNEQFF
CDR3nt: TGTGCCAGCAGCCGGTGGTCCGGGAGCAACAATGAGCAGTTCTTC

abundance: -
d_gene: TRBD1
j_gene: TRBJ1-5
v_gene: TRBV5-6
CDR3aa: CASSGAGTGQPQHF
CDR3nt: TGTGCCAGCAGCGGGGCCGGGACAGGGCAGCCCCAGCATTTT

abundance: -
d_gene: -
j_gene: TRBJ1-2
v_gene: TRBV7-2
CDR3aa: CASRPRGGRNYGYTF
CDR3nt: TGTGCCAGCAGACCACGGGGAGGAAGAAACTATGGCTACACCTTC

abundance: once
d_gene: -
j_gene: TRBJ2-1
v_gene: TRBV19
CDR3aa: CASSGNSGIVSYNEQFF
CDR3nt: TGTGCCAGTAGTGGGAACAGCGGCATTGTCTCCTACAATGAGCAGTTCTTC

abundance: -
d_gene: -
j_gene: TRBJ1-2
v_gene: TRBV28
CDR3aa: CASSSRWGYTF
CDR3nt: TGTGCCAGCAGTTCCAGATGGGGCTACACCTTC

abundance: -
d_gene: -
j_gene: TRBJ2-3
v_gene: TRBV6-5
CDR3aa: CASVPQGTDTQYF
CDR3nt: TGTGCCAGCGTACCACAAGGCACAGATACGCAGTATTTT

abundance: -
d_gene: -
j_gene: TRBJ2-1
v_gene: TRBV7-7
CDR3aa: CASSLAWLPRSYNEQFF
CDR3nt: TGTGCTAGCAGCTTAGCCTGGCTGCCACGCTCCTACAATGAGCAGTTCTTC

abundance: -
d_gene: -
j_gene: TRBJ1-1
v_gene: TRBV6-4
CDR3aa: CASSATGNTEAFF
CDR3nt: TGTGCCAGCAGCGCGACAGGGAACACTGAAGCTTTCTTT

abundance: -
d_gene: TRBD2
j_gene: TRBJ2-3
v_gene: TRBV7-2
CDR3aa: CASSHSGGPTDTQYF
CDR3nt: TGTGCCAGCAGCCATAGCGGGGGGCCCACAGATACGCAGTATTTT

abundance: -
d_gene: -
j_gene: TRBJ1-1
v_gene: TRBV20-1
CDR3aa: CSWDKNTEAFF
CDR3nt: TGCAGTTGGGACAAGAACACTGAAGCTTTCTTT

abundance: -
d_gene: -
j_gene: TRBJ1-1
v_gene: TRBV28
CDR3aa: CASTLSTPNTEAFF
CDR3nt: TGTGCCAGCACCCTATCGACACCCAACACTGAAGCTTTCTTT

abundance: -
d_gene: -
j_gene: TRBJ2-2
v_gene: TRBV5-1
CDR3aa: CASREGHANTGELFF
CDR3nt: TGCGCCAGCAGGGAGGGACACGCGAACACCGGGGAGCTGTTTTTT

abundance: -
d_gene: -
j_gene: TRBJ2-7
v_gene: TRBV27
CDR3aa: CASTSSPHGESYEQYF
CDR3nt: TGTGCCAGCACCTCAAGCCCTCACGGGGAGTCCTACGAGCAGTACTTC

abundance: -
d_gene: -
j_gene: TRBJ2-7
v_gene: TRBV5-1
CDR3aa: CASSLQGYEQYF
CDR3nt: TGCGCCAGCAGCCTGCAGGGGTACGAGCAGTACTTC

abundance: -
d_gene: -
j_gene: TRBJ2-2
v_gene: TRBV9
CDR3aa: CASSVAVETGELFF
CDR3nt: TGTGCCAGCAGCGTAGCGGTGGAGACCGGGGAGCTGTTTTTT